Sequencing of this T cell receptor (beta chain) was carried out in a study of cytomegalovirus exposure and HLA in healthy donors. V was trimmed by 7 bases and J by 1 base, leaving 14 bases between them. CDR1 and CDR2 from the germline V gene are SGHRS and YFSETQ. This CDR3 is built from 14 residues. PCR amplification relied on 60 Vbeta primers (plus 13 Jbeta primers). Using immunoSEQ multiplex PCR, the repertoire was profiled, and TCRdb retains in-frame clones only, with some absent. The sample includes some 60,000 clones, less than 85% of them seen just once. This receptor was identified in a woman aged 25 to 39 in good health and CMV-seronegative. The sequenced material came from PBMCs. The chain uses TRBV5-1 and TRBJ2-5, with a possible D match to TRBD1 (7 bases). DNA of the CDR3: TGCGCCAGCGCCCAGGGGGGCCCCCAAGAGACCCAGTACTTC. Encoded protein: CASAQGGPQETQYF.